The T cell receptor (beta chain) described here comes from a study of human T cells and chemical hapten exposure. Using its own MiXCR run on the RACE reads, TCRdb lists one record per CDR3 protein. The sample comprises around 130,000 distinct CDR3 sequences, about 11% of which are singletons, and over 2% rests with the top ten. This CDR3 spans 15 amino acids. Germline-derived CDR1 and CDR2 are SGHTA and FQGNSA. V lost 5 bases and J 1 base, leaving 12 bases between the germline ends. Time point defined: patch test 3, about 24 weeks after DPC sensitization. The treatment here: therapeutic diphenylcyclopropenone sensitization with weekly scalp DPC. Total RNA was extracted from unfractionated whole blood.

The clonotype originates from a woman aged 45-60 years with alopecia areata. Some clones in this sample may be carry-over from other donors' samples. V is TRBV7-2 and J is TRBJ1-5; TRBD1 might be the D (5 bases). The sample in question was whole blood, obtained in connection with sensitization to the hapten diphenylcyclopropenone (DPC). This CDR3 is CASSRDGLSNQPQHF. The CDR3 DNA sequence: TGTGCCAGCAGCCGGGACGGACTGAGCAATCAGCCCCAGCATTTT.